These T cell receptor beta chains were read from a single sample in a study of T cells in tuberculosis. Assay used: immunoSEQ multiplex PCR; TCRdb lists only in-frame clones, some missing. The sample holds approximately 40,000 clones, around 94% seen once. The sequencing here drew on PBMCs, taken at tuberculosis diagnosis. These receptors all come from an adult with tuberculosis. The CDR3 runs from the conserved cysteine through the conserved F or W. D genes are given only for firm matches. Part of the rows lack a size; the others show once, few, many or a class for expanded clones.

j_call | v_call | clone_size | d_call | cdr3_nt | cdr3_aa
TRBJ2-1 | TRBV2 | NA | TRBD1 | TGTGCCAGCAGTGATGGGGGACAGGGGGCCTATGAGCAGTTCTTC | CASSDGGQGAYEQFF
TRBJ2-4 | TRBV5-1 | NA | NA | TGCGCCAGCGGGGCTGGGGGGGCTGACAAAAACATTCAGTACTTC | CASGAGGADKNIQYF
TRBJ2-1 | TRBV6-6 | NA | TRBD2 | TGTGCCAGCAGCCCTCTAGCGGGGGGCAATGAGCAGTTCTTC | CASSPLAGGNEQFF
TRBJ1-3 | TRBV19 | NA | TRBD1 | TGTGCCAGTAGTATCGTGTACGGGACAGGGGCCACTTCCCCTGGAAACACCATATATTTT | CASSIVYGTGATSPGNTIYF
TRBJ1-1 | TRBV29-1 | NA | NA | TGCAGCGTTGAATACAGGGTAGGCACTGAAGCTTTCTTT | CSVEYRVGTEAFF
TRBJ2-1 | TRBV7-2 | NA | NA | TGTGCCAGCAGAAGAATCCCAACTAGTTTCCAAGATGAGCAGTTCTTC | CASRRIPTSFQDEQFF
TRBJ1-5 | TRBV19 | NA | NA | TGTGCCAGTAGTCCCCAGGGCCAGCCCCAGCATTTT | CASSPQGQPQHF
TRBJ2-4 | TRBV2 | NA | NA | TGTGCCAGCAGTGTGGAGGGTAAAAACATTCAGTACTTC | CASSVEGKNIQYF
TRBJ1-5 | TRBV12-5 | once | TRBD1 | TGTGCTAGTGGTACCCACAGGGGGAAAAGGACTGGCAATCAGCCCCAGCATTTT | CASGTHRGKRTGNQPQHF
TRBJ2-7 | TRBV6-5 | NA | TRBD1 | TGTGCCAGCAGATCAGACCGGGACAGGGGGCACGAGCAGTACTTC | CASRSDRDRGHEQYF
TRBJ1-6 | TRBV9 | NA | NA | TGTGCCAGCAGTCTGGGGCCCTCTAATTCACCCCTCCACTTT | CASSLGPSNSPLHF
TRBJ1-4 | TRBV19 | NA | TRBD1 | TGTGCCAGTAGGGCCCGGGACAGGGGAAATGAAAAACTGTTTTTT | CASRARDRGNEKLFF
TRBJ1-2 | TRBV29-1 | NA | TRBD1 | TGCAGCGTTGGATACGGGGACAGCTCATATGGCTACACCTTC | CSVGYGDSSYGYTF
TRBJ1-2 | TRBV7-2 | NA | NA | TGTGCCAGCAGCTTAGGGGGGCGGGACTATGGCTACACCTTC | CASSLGGRDYGYTF
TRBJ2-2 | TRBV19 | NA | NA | TGTGCCAGTAGTATCCCATCCAGCGGGGAGCTGTTTTTT | CASSIPSSGELFF
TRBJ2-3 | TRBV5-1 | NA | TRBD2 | TGCGCCAGCAGACCTAGCGGGGGGGCCCCCGGAGATACGCAGTATTTT | CASRPSGGAPGDTQYF
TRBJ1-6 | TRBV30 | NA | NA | TGTGCCTGGACCCCACGGAATTCACCCCTCCACTTT | CAWTPRNSPLHF
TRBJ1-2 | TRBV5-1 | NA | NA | TGCGCCACCTCGGGGCAGGGGTTATCATATAGCTACACCTTC | CATSGQGLSYSYTF
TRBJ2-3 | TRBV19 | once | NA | TGTGCCAGTAGTATCCCTAGGTTGGCAGGGCCTATGGGAGATACGCAGTATTTT | CASSIPRLAGPMGDTQYF
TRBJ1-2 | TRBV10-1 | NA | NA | TGCGCCAGCACACCTACGGACTATGGCTACACCTTC | CASTPTDYGYTF
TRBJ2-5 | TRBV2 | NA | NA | TGTGCCAGCAGTGAAGCGGCAGGCCAAGAGACCCAGTACTTC | CASSEAAGQETQYF
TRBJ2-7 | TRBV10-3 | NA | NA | TGTGCCATCAGATCCGGGACTTATAACGAGCAGTACTTC | CAIRSGTYNEQYF
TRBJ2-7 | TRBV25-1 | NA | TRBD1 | TGTGCCAGCAGTGAATACTTCGGACAGGGACAGTACTTC | CASSEYFGQGQYF
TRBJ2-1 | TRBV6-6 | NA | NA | TGTGCCAGCAGGCGGGCGGCAGACAATGAGCAGTTCTTC | CASRRAADNEQFF
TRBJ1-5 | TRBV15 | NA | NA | TGTGCCACCAGCAGAGATCAGGGGAATCAGCCCCAGCATTTT | CATSRDQGNQPQHF
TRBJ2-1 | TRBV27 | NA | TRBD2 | TGTGCCAGCAGTTTATTAGCGGGGGAGTACAATGAGCAGTTCTTC | CASSLLAGEYNEQFF
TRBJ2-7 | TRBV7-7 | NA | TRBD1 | TGTGCCAGCAGCTTGTTCCAGGGGGTCTCCTACGAGCAGTACTTC | CASSLFQGVSYEQYF
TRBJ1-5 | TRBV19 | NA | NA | TGTGCCAGTAGTATAAAAAGAGGAGGATCTCAGCCCCAGCATTTT | CASSIKRGGSQPQHF
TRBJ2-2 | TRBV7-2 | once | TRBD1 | TGTGCCAGCAGCTTCCTGGGACAGGGAATGGCCGGGGAGCTGTTTTTT | CASSFLGQGMAGELFF
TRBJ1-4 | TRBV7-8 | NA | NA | TGTGCCAGCAGCTTGGAGGGTCCTACTAATGAAAAACTGTTTTTT | CASSLEGPTNEKLFF
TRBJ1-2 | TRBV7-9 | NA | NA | TGTGCCAGCAGCAATCGTATGGACTTTGGCGGCTACACCTTC | CASSNRMDFGGYTF
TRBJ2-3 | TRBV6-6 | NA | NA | TGTGCCAGCAGCAGGGCGTACACAGATACGCAGTATTTT | CASSRAYTDTQYF
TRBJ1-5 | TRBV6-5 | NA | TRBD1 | TGTGCCAGCAGTTACGGGACAGGGAGCAATCAGCCCCAGCATTTT | CASSYGTGSNQPQHF
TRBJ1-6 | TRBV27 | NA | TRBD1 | TGTGCCAGCAGTAGACAGGGGACCCTTTATTCACCCCTCCACTTT | CASSRQGTLYSPLHF
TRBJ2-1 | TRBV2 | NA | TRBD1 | TGTGCCAGCAGTACGCAGGGGGCAAGGAATGAGCAGTTCTTC | CASSTQGARNEQFF
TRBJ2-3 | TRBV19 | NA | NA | TGTGCCAGTAAGGAGGAAATCCTCACAGATACGCAGTATTTT | CASKEEILTDTQYF
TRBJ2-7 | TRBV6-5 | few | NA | TGTGCCACCAAAAGCCGAGACAGATTCTCCTACGAGCAGTACTTC | CATKSRDRFSYEQYF
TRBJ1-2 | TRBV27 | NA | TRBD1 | TGTGCCAGCAGTTTATGGGGGACAGCCAATTCACGGGGCTACACCTTC | CASSLWGTANSRGYTF
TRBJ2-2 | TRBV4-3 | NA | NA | TGCGCCAGCAGCCGGGGCAGTGTCGGGGAGCTGTTTTTT | CASSRGSVGELFF
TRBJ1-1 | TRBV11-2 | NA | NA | TGTGCCAGCAGCTTAAAGGGAACAGGGAGAGGTAAAACTGAAGCTTTCTTT | CASSLKGTGRGKTEAFF
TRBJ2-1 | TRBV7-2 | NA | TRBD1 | TGTGCCAGCAGCTTAGAGGGGGACAGATACAATGAGCAGTTCTTC | CASSLEGDRYNEQFF
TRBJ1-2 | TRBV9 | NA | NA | TGTGCCAGCAGCGTAACGGGAAGCCCTAACTATGGCTACACCTTC | CASSVTGSPNYGYTF
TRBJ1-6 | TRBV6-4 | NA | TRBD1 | TGTGCCAGCAGTGACTCAACAGGGGGGAATTCACCCCTCCACTTT | CASSDSTGGNSPLHF
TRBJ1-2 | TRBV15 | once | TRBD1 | TGTGCCACCAGCAAGAGGACAGGGGACTATGGCTACACCTTC | CATSKRTGDYGYTF
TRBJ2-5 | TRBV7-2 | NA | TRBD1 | TGTGCCAGCAGATGGACAGGCGGTGGGGAGACCCAGTACTTC | CASRWTGGGETQYF